Reported below is one TCR beta chain. These data are taken from a study of T cells in Graves' hyperthyroidism and ophthalmopathy. Germline loops: CDR1 LGHNA, CDR2 YNFKEQ. V lost 3 bases, J lost 5 bases, and 23 bases lay in between. The CDR3 covers 18 residues. Using RNA transcripts as the source, TCR beta CDR3 regions were amplified. First-round RT-PCR with HTBI primers amplified the TCR CDR3 region. TCRdb independently ran MiXCR on the multiplex PCR reads; one entry per CDR3 protein. The sample lists about 640,000 distinct CDR3 sequences; more than 20% were seen once. The receptor was isolated from a man aged 30 to 45 with Graves' ophthalmopathy. The gene calls are TRBV4-2 and TRBJ2-1, with D maybe TRBD2 (7 bases). What was sequenced was blood. As DNA, the CDR3 is TGTGCCAGCAGCCAGGTACCCCGAAGGGGGAGGGAGGACAATGAGCAGTTCTTC. Translated, it gives CASSQVPRRGREDNEQFF.